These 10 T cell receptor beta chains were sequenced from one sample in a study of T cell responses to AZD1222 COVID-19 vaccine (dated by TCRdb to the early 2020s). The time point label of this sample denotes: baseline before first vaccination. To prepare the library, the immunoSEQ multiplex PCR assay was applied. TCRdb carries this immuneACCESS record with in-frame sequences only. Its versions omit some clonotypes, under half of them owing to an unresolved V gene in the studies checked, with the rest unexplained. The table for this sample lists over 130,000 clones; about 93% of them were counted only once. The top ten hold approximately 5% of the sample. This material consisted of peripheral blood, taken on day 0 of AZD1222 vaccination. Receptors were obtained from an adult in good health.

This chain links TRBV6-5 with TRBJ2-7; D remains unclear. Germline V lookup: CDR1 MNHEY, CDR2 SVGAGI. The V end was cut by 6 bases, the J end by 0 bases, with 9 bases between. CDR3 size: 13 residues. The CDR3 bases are TGTGCCAGCAGAGAGACGGACTCCTACGAGCAGTACTTC. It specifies CASRETDSYEQYF.

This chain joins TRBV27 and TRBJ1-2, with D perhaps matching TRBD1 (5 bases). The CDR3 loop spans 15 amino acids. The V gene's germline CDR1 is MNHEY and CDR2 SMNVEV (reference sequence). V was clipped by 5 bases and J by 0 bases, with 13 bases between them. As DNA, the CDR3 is TGTGCCAGCAGTACCACCGGGACGGCTAACTATGGCTACACCTTC. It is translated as CASSTTGTANYGYTF.

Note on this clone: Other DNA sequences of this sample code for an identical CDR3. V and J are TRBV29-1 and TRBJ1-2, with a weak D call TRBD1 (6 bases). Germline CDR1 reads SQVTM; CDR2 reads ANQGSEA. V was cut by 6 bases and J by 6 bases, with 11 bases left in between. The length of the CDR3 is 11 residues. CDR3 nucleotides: TGCAGCGTCAGGGGACGGGATGGCTACACCTTC. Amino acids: CSVRGRDGYTF.

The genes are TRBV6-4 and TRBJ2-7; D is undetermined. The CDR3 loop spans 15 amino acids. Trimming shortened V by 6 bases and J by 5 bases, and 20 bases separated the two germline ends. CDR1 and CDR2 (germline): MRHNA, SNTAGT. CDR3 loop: CASSLRAMGLHEQYF. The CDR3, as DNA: TGTGCCAGCAGCCTTCGGGCAATGGGTCTCCACGAGCAGTACTTC.

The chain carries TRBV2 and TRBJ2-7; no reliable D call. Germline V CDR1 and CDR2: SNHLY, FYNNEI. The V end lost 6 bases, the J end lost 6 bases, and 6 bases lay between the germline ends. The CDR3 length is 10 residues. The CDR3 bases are TGTGCCAGCAGAGATGGCGAGCAGTACTTC. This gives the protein CASRDGEQYF.

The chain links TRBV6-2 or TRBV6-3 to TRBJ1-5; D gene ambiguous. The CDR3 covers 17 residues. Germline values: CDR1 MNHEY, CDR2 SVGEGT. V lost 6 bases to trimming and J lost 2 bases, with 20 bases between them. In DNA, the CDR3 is TGTGCCAGCAGACCTACTCAGAGGGCAAGGGGCAATCAGCCCCAGCATTTT. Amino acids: CASRPTQRARGNQPQHF.

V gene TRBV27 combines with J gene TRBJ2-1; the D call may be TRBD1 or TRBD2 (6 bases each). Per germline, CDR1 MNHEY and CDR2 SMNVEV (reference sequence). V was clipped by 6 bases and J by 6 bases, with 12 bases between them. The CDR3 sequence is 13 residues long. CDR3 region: CASRLGGLNEQFF. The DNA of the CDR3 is TGTGCCAGCAGGCTAGGGGGACTCAATGAGCAGTTCTTC.

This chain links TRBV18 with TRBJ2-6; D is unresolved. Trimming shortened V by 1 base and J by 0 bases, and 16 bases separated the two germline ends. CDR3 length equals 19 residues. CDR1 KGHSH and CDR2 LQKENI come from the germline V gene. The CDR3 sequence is CASSPRLTQRSSGANVLTF. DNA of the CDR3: TGTGCCAGCTCACCACGGTTAACTCAGCGAAGCTCTGGGGCCAACGTCCTGACTTTC.

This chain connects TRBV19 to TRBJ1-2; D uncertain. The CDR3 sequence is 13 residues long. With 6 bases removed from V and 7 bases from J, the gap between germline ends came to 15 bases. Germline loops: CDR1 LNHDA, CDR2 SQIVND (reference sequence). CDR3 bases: TGTGCCAGTAGACTTTCCATGGGTGCTGGCTACACCTTC. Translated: CASRLSMGAGYTF. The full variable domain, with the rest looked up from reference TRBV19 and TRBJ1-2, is DGGITQSPKYLFRKEGQNVTLSCEQNLNHDAMYWYRQDPGQGLRLIYYSQIVNDFQKGDIAEGYSVSREKKESFPLTVTSAQKNPTAFYLCASRLSMGAGYTFGSGTRLTVV.

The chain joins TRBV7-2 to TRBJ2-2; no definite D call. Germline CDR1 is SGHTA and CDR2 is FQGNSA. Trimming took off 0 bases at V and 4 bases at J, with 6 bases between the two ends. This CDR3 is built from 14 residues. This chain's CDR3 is CASSLALATGELFF. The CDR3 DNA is TGTGCCAGCAGCTTAGCGCTCGCCACCGGGGAGCTGTTTTTT.